Listed below are T cell receptor beta chains from one sample, sequenced in a study of preoperative IRX-2 immunotherapy in early breast cancer. The data were produced by immunoSEQ multiplex PCR, yet TCRdb's version contains in-frame clones alone and is incomplete. Altogether under 11,000 clones are present, 80% to 85% being singletons, with the ten largest covering about 6%. The sequenced sample was lymph node tissue, obtained before IRX-2 immunotherapy. These receptors came from a human donor with breast cancer. The CDR3 runs from the conserved cysteine through the conserved F or W. The D gene is left open where the match is weak. Clone size appears in some rows only: once, few, many, or a class for an expanded clone.

.,TRBJ1-3,TRBV6-8,.,CASTFRAGGNTIYF,TGTGCCAGCACCTTTAGAGCTGGCGGAAACACCATATATTTT
.,TRBJ2-7,TRBV19,.,CASSYQGWDYEQYF,TGTGCCAGTAGTTACCAGGGGTGGGATTACGAGCAGTACTTC
.,TRBJ2-1,TRBV14,.,CASSPGSHNEQFF,TGTGCCAGCAGCCCAGGGAGCCACAATGAGCAGTTCTTC
.,TRBJ2-7,TRBV6-8,.,CASIRGQGGTYEQYF,TGTGCCAGCATTCGAGGGCAGGGAGGAACCTACGAGCAGTACTTC
.,TRBJ1-4,TRBV19,.,CATFSMGNEKLFF,TGTGCCACCTTCTCAATGGGTAATGAAAAACTGTTTTTT
TRBD1,TRBJ2-6,TRBV6-8,.,CASCSTGGLSGANVLTF,TGTGCTAGCTGTTCCACAGGGGGCCTCTCTGGGGCCAACGTCCTGACTTTC
.,TRBJ1-2,TRBV6-8,.,CASSYPTANYGYTF,TGTGCCAGCAGTTACCCGACGGCTAACTATGGCTACACCTTC
.,TRBJ2-1,TRBV30,.,CAWSVLGRESYNEQFF,TGTGCCTGGAGTGTACTCGGCAGGGAGTCCTACAATGAGCAGTTCTTC
.,TRBJ2-7,TRBV11-1,few,CASSLEGRGPYEQYF,TGTGCCAGCAGCTTGGAAGGTCGGGGTCCCTACGAGCAGTACTTC
TRBD2,TRBJ2-2,TRBV19,.,CASSIGLAGRFGFITGELFF,TGTGCCAGTAGTATTGGACTAGCGGGAAGGTTCGGGTTTATTACCGGGGAGCTGTTTTTT
.,TRBJ2-3,TRBV10-2,.,CASSGAGSTFTDTQYF,TGCGCCAGCAGTGGGGCCGGGAGTACTTTCACAGATACGCAGTATTTT
.,TRBJ1-1,TRBV28,.,CASSFLGANTEAFF,TGTGCCAGCAGTTTCTTGGGTGCGAACACTGAAGCTTTCTTT
TRBD2,TRBJ2-7,TRBV28,few,CASSSPGGSSYEQYF,TGTGCCAGCAGTTCCCCTGGCGGGAGTTCCTACGAGCAGTACTTC
.,TRBJ1-3,TRBV23-1,.,CASSSGIGSGNTIYF,TGCGCCAGCAGCAGTGGGATCGGATCTGGAAACACCATATATTTT
.,TRBJ2-2,TRBV19,.,CASIDGYTGELFF,TGTGCCAGTATTGACGGCTACACCGGGGAGCTGTTTTTT
.,TRBJ2-7,TRBV28,.,CASRQPAYEQYF,TGTGCCAGCAGACAGCCGGCCTACGAGCAGTACTTC
TRBD1,TRBJ1-5,TRBV14,few,CASSQGQGVYSNQPQHF,TGTGCCAGCAGCCAAGGACAGGGGGTTTATAGCAATCAGCCCCAGCATTTT
.,TRBJ2-5,TRBV6-8,.,CASSLIQGAWRQETQYF,TGTGCCAGCAGTCTAATCCAAGGGGCATGGAGACAAGAGACCCAGTACTTC
.,TRBJ1-5,TRBV7-4,.,CASSDGQSNQPQHF,TGTGCCAGCAGTGATGGACAGTCAAATCAGCCCCAGCATTTT
TRBD2,TRBJ2-3,TRBV11-3,.,CASSLVSGRTDTQYF,TGTGCCAGCAGCTTAGTCAGCGGGAGGACAGATACGCAGTATTTT
.,TRBJ1-3,TRBV6-8,.,CASTRGRMSSGNTIYF,TGTGCCAGCACCCGTGGTAGGATGAGCTCTGGAAACACCATATATTTT
.,TRBJ2-3,TRBV11-3,few,CASSPTLFTRGDTQYF,TGTGCCAGCAGCCCAACGTTATTCACGAGGGGAGATACGCAGTATTTT
.,TRBJ2-5,TRBV28,.,CASSLRGETQYF,TGTGCCAGCAGTTTAAGGGGGGAGACCCAGTACTTC
.,TRBJ1-5,TRBV11-3,.,CASSLGAGAYSNQPQHF,TGTGCCAGCAGCTTAGGAGCAGGGGCTTATAGCAATCAGCCCCAGCATTTT
.,TRBJ2-3,TRBV11-3,.,CASSSGQRADTQYF,TGTGCCAGCAGCTCCGGACAGAGGGCAGATACGCAGTATTTT
TRBD1,TRBJ1-2,TRBV18,.,CASSPPMTGGAGYGYTF,TGTGCCAGCTCACCACCTATGACAGGGGGCGCTGGTTATGGCTACACCTTC
.,TRBJ2-7,TRBV7-1,few,CASSLGDTLYEQYF,TGTGCCAGCAGCTTAGGGGACACCCTATACGAGCAGTACTTC
.,TRBJ1-1,TRBV5-1,.,CASSSQGLGTEAFF,TGCGCCAGCAGCTCACAGGGACTGGGGACTGAAGCTTTCTTT
.,TRBJ2-2,TRBV6-8,.,CASSPEGRRNTGELFF,TGTGCCAGCAGTCCCGAAGGGAGAAGAAACACCGGGGAGCTGTTTTTT
TRBD1,TRBJ1-1,TRBV23-1,once,CASSRGQGGTEAFF,TGCGCCAGCAGCCGCGGACAGGGAGGCACTGAAGCTTTCTTT
.,TRBJ2-4,TRBV7-6,once,CASSQEGLAKNIQYF,TGTGCCAGCAGTCAAGAGGGGTTAGCCAAAAACATTCAGTACTTC
.,TRBJ2-7,TRBV19,few,CASSLRVSYEQYF,TGTGCCAGTAGTCTCCGGGTCTCCTACGAGCAGTACTTC
.,TRBJ1-4,TRBV7-2,.,CASSLGEPGTNEKLFF,TGTGCCAGCAGCCTCGGGGAGCCGGGGACTAATGAAAAACTGTTTTTT
.,TRBJ1-2,TRBV29-1,once,CSVESGTNYGYTF,TGCAGCGTTGAATCGGGCACGAACTATGGCTACACCTTC
.,TRBJ2-5,TRBV6-8,.,CASGLGLLQETQYF,TGTGCCAGTGGTCTAGGCCTACTCCAAGAGACCCAGTACTTC
.,TRBJ1-2,TRBV4-1,.,CASSQADGGGFGYTF,TGCGCCAGCAGCCAAGCGGACGGGGGTGGTTTTGGCTACACCTTC
TRBD1,TRBJ2-7,TRBV23-1,.,CASSQVLTGGGEQYF,TGCGCCAGCAGCCAAGTCCTTACAGGGGGCGGCGAGCAGTACTTC
TRBD1,TRBJ1-2,TRBV6-8,.,CASSVLGQAYTF,TGTGCCAGCAGTGTTCTCGGACAGGCCTACACCTTC
.,TRBJ1-2,TRBV6-7,few,CASSLQSGNFGYTF,TGTGCCAGCAGTTTGCAATCCGGGAATTTTGGCTACACCTTC
TRBD1,TRBJ2-7,TRBV23-1,.,CASSRLTGGNEQYF,TGCGCCAGCAGCCGACTGACAGGGGGCAACGAGCAGTACTTC